These T cell receptor beta chains were read from a single sample in a study of spatial heterogeneity in lung cancer. TCRdb itself ran the 5' RACE reads through MiXCR, one entry per CDR3 protein. The table lists about 92,000 distinct CDR3 sequences, more than 10% of them singletons, with roughly 39% in the top ten. The specimen was PBMCs, collected at surgery. These receptors all stem from a male donor with early-stage non-small cell lung cancer. CDR3s include the opening cysteine and the closing phenylalanine or tryptophan. The D gene is left open where the match is weak. The size entry is marked missing in some rows and otherwise reads once, few, many or a size class.

size: many
D: TRBD2
V: TRBV9
length: 16
J: TRBJ2-3
DNA: TGTGCCAGCAGCGTGGGCCCCGGGACTACCACAGATACGCAGTATTTT
CDR3: CASSVGPGTTTDTQYF

size: -
D: -
V: TRBV6-5
length: 16
J: TRBJ2-3
DNA: TGTGCCAGCAGTTCACGCGAGGTCCTGGGGGCAGATACGCAGTATTTT
CDR3: CASSSREVLGADTQYF

size: -
D: -
V: TRBV5-5
length: 15
J: TRBJ1-1
DNA: TGTGCCAGCAGCTTGGGACAGGTGCTGAACACTGAAGCTTTCTTT
CDR3: CASSLGQVLNTEAFF

size: many
D: -
V: TRBV28
length: 14
J: TRBJ2-7
DNA: TGTGCCAGCAGTTTAGGGGCAGATACCTACGAGCAGTACTTC
CDR3: CASSLGADTYEQYF

size: many
D: -
V: TRBV7-2
length: 14
J: TRBJ2-3
DNA: TGTGCCAGCATCTACGACCGGGCGGCGGATACGCAGTATTTT
CDR3: CASIYDRAADTQYF

size: few
D: -
V: TRBV7-2
length: 15
J: TRBJ1-3
DNA: TGTGCCAGCAGCTTAGTAACGGGAACAGGAAACACCATATATTTT
CDR3: CASSLVTGTGNTIYF

size: -
D: -
V: TRBV5-1
length: 13
J: TRBJ2-2
DNA: TGCGCCAGTAAGGGACCATCTCGAGGGGAGCTGTTTTTT
CDR3: CASKGPSRGELFF

size: -
D: -
V: TRBV6-5
length: 13
J: TRBJ1-1
DNA: TGTGCCAGCAGTTATCCCGGGGACACTGAAGCTTTCTTT
CDR3: CASSYPGDTEAFF

size: few
D: -
V: TRBV5-1
length: 15
J: TRBJ2-1
DNA: TGCGCCAGCAGCTCGACAATTAGCTCCTACAATGAGCAGTTCTTC
CDR3: CASSSTISSYNEQFF

size: few
D: TRBD2
V: TRBV6-6
length: 15
J: TRBJ2-1
DNA: TGTGCCAGCAGCACGACTAGCGGGGGGGACAATGAGCAGTTCTTC
CDR3: CASSTTSGGDNEQFF

size: -
D: TRBD2
V: TRBV14
length: 15
J: TRBJ2-5
DNA: TGTGCCAGCAGTAAGCGCGGGAGGGCCTTAGAGACCCAGTACTTC
CDR3: CASSKRGRALETQYF

size: few
D: TRBD2
V: TRBV20-1
length: 15
J: TRBJ2-1
DNA: TGCAGTGCTAGACGGTTTAGCGGGACCTCCGGTGAGCAGTTCTTC
CDR3: CSARRFSGTSGEQFF

size: -
D: TRBD2
V: TRBV6-2/TRBV6-3
length: 14
J: TRBJ2-1
DNA: TGTGCCAGTCTAGGAGGACTAGCGGGAGATGAGCAGTTCTTC
CDR3: CASLGGLAGDEQFF

size: many
D: -
V: TRBV6-2/TRBV6-3
length: 15
J: TRBJ1-3
DNA: TGTGCCAGCAGTAACTACCAGGTCTCTGGAAACACCATATATTTT
CDR3: CASSNYQVSGNTIYF

size: many
D: -
V: TRBV6-2/TRBV6-3
length: 12
J: TRBJ1-5
DNA: TGTGCCAGCAGTTGGATAGGACAGCCCCAGCATTTT
CDR3: CASSWIGQPQHF

size: few
D: -
V: TRBV12-3/TRBV12-4
length: 13
J: TRBJ1-1
DNA: TGTGCCAGCAGGCGGGACGGTTACACTGAAGCTTTCTTT
CDR3: CASRRDGYTEAFF

size: few
D: TRBD2
V: TRBV29-1
length: 13
J: TRBJ2-3
DNA: TGCAGCGTTGGTCTAGCGGGTTCAGATACGCAGTATTTT
CDR3: CSVGLAGSDTQYF

size: few
D: -
V: TRBV5-1
length: 14
J: TRBJ2-5
DNA: TGCGCCAGCAGCAGGGACGGCTACCAAGAGACCCAGTACTTC
CDR3: CASSRDGYQETQYF

size: -
D: TRBD1
V: TRBV3-1
length: 16
J: TRBJ2-2
DNA: TGTGCCAGCAGCCAACACGGGACAGGGGGCACCGGGGAGCTGTTTTTT
CDR3: CASSQHGTGGTGELFF

size: -
D: -
V: TRBV24-1
length: 14
J: TRBJ2-2
DNA: TGTGCCACCAGCTATACAGGGAACACCGGGGAGCTGTTTTTT
CDR3: CATSYTGNTGELFF

size: many
D: -
V: TRBV7-2
length: 14
J: TRBJ1-5
DNA: TGTGCCAGCAGCCTAGGACGTTACGATCAGCCCCAGCATTTT
CDR3: CASSLGRYDQPQHF

size: few
D: TRBD2
V: TRBV7-9
length: 13
J: TRBJ2-5
DNA: TGTGCCAGCAGCTCAGCGGGGCAAGAGACCCAGTACTTC
CDR3: CASSSAGQETQYF

size: -
D: -
V: TRBV18
length: 15
J: TRBJ2-2
DNA: TGTGCCAGCTCACCAACTAGGTTGAACACCGGGGAGCTGTTTTTT
CDR3: CASSPTRLNTGELFF

size: -
D: TRBD1
V: TRBV4-3
length: 15
J: TRBJ2-5
DNA: TGCGCCAGCAGCCTATTAGGGACAGCACAAGAGACCCAGTACTTC
CDR3: CASSLLGTAQETQYF

size: -
D: -
V: TRBV5-8
length: 16
J: TRBJ2-7
DNA: TGTGCCAGCAGCAGCCCCTACAGCGCCCTCTCCTACGAGCAGTACTTC
CDR3: CASSSPYSALSYEQYF

size: -
D: -
V: TRBV10-3
length: 16
J: TRBJ2-7
DNA: TGTGCCATCAGTGAGTCCTCCAATAGCGGCGCCTACGAGCAGTACTTC
CDR3: CAISESSNSGAYEQYF

size: -
D: TRBD2
V: TRBV6-2/TRBV6-3
length: 16
J: TRBJ2-3
DNA: TGTGCCAGCAGTTACTCAGGGACTAGCGGCTTAAAGACGCAGTATTTT
CDR3: CASSYSGTSGLKTQYF

size: -
D: -
V: TRBV7-9
length: 11
J: TRBJ1-4
DNA: TGTGCCAGCAGCTTTAATGAAAAACTGTTTTTT
CDR3: CASSFNEKLFF

size: -
D: -
V: TRBV7-8
length: 15
J: TRBJ2-7
DNA: TGTGCCAGCAGCTTAGGCCTAGGAAGATCCTACGAGCAGTACTTC
CDR3: CASSLGLGRSYEQYF

size: -
D: -
V: TRBV28
length: 13
J: TRBJ2-3
DNA: TGTGCCAGCAGACAGCCTAGCACAGATACGCAGTATTTT
CDR3: CASRQPSTDTQYF

size: many
D: -
V: TRBV7-9
length: 14
J: TRBJ2-4
DNA: TGTGCCAGCAGCGGATCAGTAGCCAAAAACATTCAGTACTTC
CDR3: CASSGSVAKNIQYF

size: few
D: -
V: TRBV20-1
length: 14
J: TRBJ2-1
DNA: TGCAGTGCTAGATACGGGCCACGGGGCAATGAGCAGTTCTTC
CDR3: CSARYGPRGNEQFF

size: many
D: TRBD2
V: TRBV3-1
length: 15
J: TRBJ2-7
DNA: TGTGCCAGCAGCCAAGATCCCACTAGCGGTTACGAGCAGTACTTC
CDR3: CASSQDPTSGYEQYF

size: many
D: TRBD2
V: TRBV20-1
length: 14
J: TRBJ2-3
DNA: TGCAGTCGCCGGCTAGCGGGATACACAGATACGCAGTATTTT
CDR3: CSRRLAGYTDTQYF

size: -
D: -
V: TRBV16
length: 16
J: TRBJ1-1
DNA: TGTGCCAGCAGCCCGGTAGACAGTGATATGAACACTGAAGCTTTCTTT
CDR3: CASSPVDSDMNTEAFF

size: few
D: -
V: TRBV7-9
length: 14
J: TRBJ2-7
DNA: TGTGCCAGCAGCAACATGGCCCTTTCCTACGAGCAGTACTTC
CDR3: CASSNMALSYEQYF

size: few
D: TRBD1
V: TRBV7-2
length: 15
J: TRBJ1-1
DNA: TGTGCCAGCAGCAAAGAGGGGACAGGGTACACTGAAGCTTTCTTT
CDR3: CASSKEGTGYTEAFF